This T cell receptor (beta chain) was recovered during a study of blood T cell repertoires in COVID-19. Method: immunoSEQ multiplex PCR; TCRdb's copy keeps in-frame clones and lacks some. The sample lists around 210,000 clones, 85% occurring once. This clone was counted a single time. The Seattle site enrolled patients during active infection and followed them longitudinally. The CDR3 totals 14 residues. CDR1 is MNHEY, CDR2 SMNVEV, per germline (reference sequence). Losses at the gene ends were 6 bases for V and 2 bases for J; bases not matched to a gene: 2. The clonotype originates from a man aged 50-59 years with COVID-19, enrolled during active disease. This chain links TRBV27 with TRBJ1-5; the match to TRBD1 covers 9 bases. Sample: peripheral blood. CDR3 loop: CASSDRGGNQPQHF. The CDR3 DNA follows: TGTGCCAGCAGCGACAGGGGGGGCAATCAGCCCCAGCATTTT.